Listed below are T cell receptor beta chains from one sample, sequenced in a study of human T cells and chemical hapten exposure. TCRdb recomputed calls from the RACE reads with MiXCR, one row per CDR3 protein. Of about 360,000 distinct CDR3 sequences in the sample, roughly 4.8% were seen once. The input for sequencing was whole blood, taken in connection with sensitization to the hapten diphenylcyclopropenone (DPC). All receptors derive from a woman aged 45 to 65 with alopecia areata. Some clones in this sample may be carry-over from other donors' samples. Both conserved end residues are part of each CDR3. The order of the fields is CDR3 protein, CDR3 DNA, clone size, V gene, D gene, J gene, CDR3 length. A D gene is named only where the DNA matches it firmly. Where a row states a size, it is once, few, many or the class of an expanded clone; other rows omit it.

CDR3: CSVPDMKGTQYF
DNA: TGCAGCGTTCCAGATATGAAAGGGACCCAGTACTTC
size: NA
V: TRBV29-1
D: NA
J: TRBJ2-5
length: 12

CDR3: CASRLWGQETQYF
DNA: TGTGCCAGCCGACTGTGGGGGCAAGAGACCCAGTACTTC
size: NA
V: TRBV27
D: NA
J: TRBJ2-5
length: 13

CDR3: CASTPDRGLGETQYF
DNA: TGTGCCAGTACCCCCGACAGGGGATTGGGGGAGACCCAGTACTTC
size: many
V: TRBV19
D: TRBD1
J: TRBJ2-5
length: 15

CDR3: CASGTGDHNEQFF
DNA: TGTGCCAGCGGGACAGGGGACCACAATGAGCAGTTCTTC
size: NA
V: TRBV2
D: TRBD1
J: TRBJ2-1
length: 13

CDR3: CASSPRGSETQYF
DNA: TGTGCCAGCTCACCACGGGGGTCGGAGACCCAGTACTTC
size: NA
V: TRBV18
D: NA
J: TRBJ2-5
length: 13

CDR3: CASTRLAAYNEQFF
DNA: TGTGCCAGCACCAGACTAGCGGCATACAATGAGCAGTTCTTC
size: few
V: TRBV16
D: TRBD2
J: TRBJ2-1
length: 14

CDR3: CAGTVNGYTF
DNA: TGTGCCGGGACAGTGAATGGCTACACCTTC
size: few
V: TRBV30
D: TRBD1
J: TRBJ1-2
length: 10

CDR3: CASSFRGSVRQETQYF
DNA: TGTGCCAGCAGTTTCAGGGGGTCAGTAAGACAAGAGACCCAGTACTTC
size: many
V: TRBV7-9
D: TRBD1
J: TRBJ2-5
length: 16

CDR3: CASSTAGTGGNQPQHF
DNA: TGTGCCAGCAGCACGGCCGGGACAGGTGGTAATCAGCCCCAGCATTTT
size: many
V: TRBV7-8
D: TRBD1
J: TRBJ1-5
length: 16

CDR3: CAISESRGNTEAFF
DNA: TGTGCCATCAGTGAGTCGAGGGGGAACACTGAAGCTTTCTTT
size: few
V: TRBV10-3
D: NA
J: TRBJ1-1
length: 14

CDR3: CASSQLAEGHSYEQYF
DNA: TGTGCCAGCAGCCAACTAGCGGAGGGCCACTCCTACGAGCAGTACTTC
size: few
V: TRBV14
D: TRBD2
J: TRBJ2-7
length: 16

CDR3: CASSSPGQNTNQPQHF
DNA: TGCGCCAGCAGCTCACCGGGACAAAATACCAATCAGCCCCAGCATTTT
size: many
V: TRBV5-1
D: NA
J: TRBJ1-5
length: 16

CDR3: CASSPRSRGHEQYF
DNA: TGTGCCAGCAGCCCCCGTAGCCGGGGCCACGAGCAGTACTTC
size: many
V: TRBV9
D: NA
J: TRBJ2-7
length: 14

CDR3: CASSFTGNSNQPQHF
DNA: TGTGCCAGCAGCTTCACGGGAAATAGCAATCAGCCCCAGCATTTT
size: many
V: TRBV7-2
D: NA
J: TRBJ1-5
length: 15

CDR3: CASSFTQETQYF
DNA: TGTGCCAGCAGTTTTACCCAAGAGACCCAGTACTTC
size: few
V: TRBV28
D: NA
J: TRBJ2-5
length: 12

CDR3: CASSYSKVLLVRIAGELFF
DNA: TGTGCCAGCAGTTACTCGAAGGTTCTACTAGTGAGAATAGCCGGGGAGCTGTTTTTT
size: NA
V: TRBV6-2/TRBV6-3
D: NA
J: TRBJ2-2
length: 19

CDR3: CASSQGSGADTQYF
DNA: TGCGCCAGCAGCCAAGGGTCTGGGGCAGATACGCAGTATTTT
size: many
V: TRBV4-3
D: NA
J: TRBJ2-3
length: 14

CDR3: CASRTGSGTEAFF
DNA: TGTGCCAGCAGAACGGGTAGCGGCACTGAAGCTTTCTTT
size: many
V: TRBV7-9
D: NA
J: TRBJ1-1
length: 13

CDR3: CASRGQGSYEQYF
DNA: TGTGCCAGCAGAGGACAGGGCTCCTACGAGCAGTACTTC
size: many
V: TRBV12-3/TRBV12-4
D: TRBD1
J: TRBJ2-7
length: 13

CDR3: CASSYGVTGGSYEQYF
DNA: TGTGCCAGCAGTTACGGTGTGACAGGGGGGAGCTACGAGCAGTACTTC
size: few
V: TRBV6-5
D: TRBD1
J: TRBJ2-7
length: 16

CDR3: CAISVTGSWGTDTQYF
DNA: TGTGCCATCAGTGTCACAGGCTCCTGGGGCACAGATACGCAGTATTTT
size: few
V: TRBV10-3
D: NA
J: TRBJ2-3
length: 16

CDR3: CASSLDIEQGRRSYGYTF
DNA: TGTGCCAGCAGCTTAGATATTGAACAGGGGAGAAGGAGCTATGGCTACACCTTC
size: many
V: TRBV11-2
D: TRBD1
J: TRBJ1-2
length: 18

CDR3: CASSFGQAINEQFF
DNA: TGTGCCAGCAGTTTCGGTCAGGCAATCAATGAGCAGTTCTTC
size: many
V: TRBV12-3/TRBV12-4
D: NA
J: TRBJ2-1
length: 14

CDR3: CASSPDPPYQPQHF
DNA: TGTGCCAGCTCACCAGACCCCCCTTATCAGCCCCAGCATTTT
size: few
V: TRBV18
D: NA
J: TRBJ1-5
length: 14

CDR3: CASSYSRVSTRRTDTQYF
DNA: TGTGCCAGCAGTTACTCGAGGGTCTCGACGCGACGCACAGATACGCAGTATTTT
size: NA
V: TRBV6-2/TRBV6-3
D: NA
J: TRBJ2-3
length: 18

CDR3: CSVPGQGTEAFF
DNA: TGCAGCGTTCCGGGACAGGGAACTGAAGCTTTCTTT
size: many
V: TRBV29-1
D: TRBD1
J: TRBJ1-1
length: 12

CDR3: CASSQAGGSYNEQFF
DNA: TGTGCCAGCAGCCAAGCGGGGGGATCGTACAATGAGCAGTTCTTC
size: NA
V: TRBV3-1
D: TRBD2
J: TRBJ2-1
length: 15

CDR3: CALGGHHSNQPQHF
DNA: TGTGCCCTTGGCGGACACCATAGCAATCAGCCCCAGCATTTT
size: many
V: TRBV2
D: NA
J: TRBJ1-5
length: 14

CDR3: CASSFEGYNSPLHF
DNA: TGTGCCAGCAGCTTTGAGGGCTATAATTCACCCCTCCACTTT
size: many
V: TRBV7-3
D: NA
J: TRBJ1-6
length: 14

CDR3: CASSVAIGSTDTQYF
DNA: TGTGCCAGCAGCGTAGCGATCGGGAGCACAGATACGCAGTATTTT
size: NA
V: TRBV9
D: NA
J: TRBJ2-3
length: 15

CDR3: CATSRDRGRNTIYF
DNA: TGTGCCACCAGCAGAGATCGAGGGAGAAACACCATATATTTT
size: many
V: TRBV15
D: NA
J: TRBJ1-3
length: 14

CDR3: CASSELDGFDYGYTF
DNA: TGTGCCAGCAGCGAGTTGGATGGATTCGACTATGGCTACACCTTC
size: many
V: TRBV7-9
D: NA
J: TRBJ1-2
length: 15

CDR3: CASRTGGNYEQYF
DNA: TGCGCCAGCAGGACAGGGGGAAACTACGAGCAGTACTTC
size: NA
V: TRBV10-1
D: TRBD1
J: TRBJ2-7
length: 13

CDR3: CSVEGWEAEQYF
DNA: TGCAGCGTTGAGGGATGGGAGGCCGAGCAGTACTTC
size: many
V: TRBV29-1
D: NA
J: TRBJ2-7
length: 12

CDR3: CSASGLAGRGTDTQYF
DNA: TGCAGTGCTAGTGGACTAGCGGGGAGAGGCACAGATACGCAGTATTTT
size: many
V: TRBV20-1
D: TRBD2
J: TRBJ2-3
length: 16

CDR3: CASSYAREEAFF
DNA: TGTGCCAGCAGCTATGCTCGGGAAGAAGCTTTCTTT
size: once
V: TRBV7-8
D: NA
J: TRBJ1-1
length: 12

CDR3: CASTPAPGLAGQLGKNIQYF
DNA: TGTGCCAGCACCCCTGCCCCGGGACTAGCGGGACAGCTGGGCAAAAACATTCAGTACTTC
size: NA
V: TRBV12-3/TRBV12-4
D: TRBD2
J: TRBJ2-4
length: 20

CDR3: CASRSPTGGNYGYTF
DNA: TGTGCCAGCAGGAGCCCAACAGGGGGCAACTATGGCTACACCTTC
size: many
V: TRBV2
D: TRBD1
J: TRBJ1-2
length: 15

CDR3: CASSLSGGAGNTIYF
DNA: TGTGCCAGCAGTTTATCGGGGGGCGCTGGAAACACCATATATTTT
size: NA
V: TRBV28
D: NA
J: TRBJ1-3
length: 15

CDR3: CASSLAGGSETQYF
DNA: TGCGCCAGCAGCTTGGCGGGAGGGTCAGAGACCCAGTACTTC
size: many
V: TRBV5-1
D: TRBD2
J: TRBJ2-5
length: 14

CDR3: CASSEDISNQPQHF
DNA: TGTGCCAGCAGCGAGGACATTAGCAATCAGCCCCAGCATTTT
size: many
V: TRBV9
D: NA
J: TRBJ1-5
length: 14

CDR3: CASSLTPEGRLPTSNTEAFF
DNA: TGTGCCAGCAGCTTAACTCCGGAGGGGAGGTTACCAACATCGAACACTGAAGCTTTCTTT
size: many
V: TRBV7-3
D: NA
J: TRBJ1-1
length: 20

CDR3: CASSYSTASNGPEAFF
DNA: TGTGCCAGCAGTTACTCGACGGCCAGCAACGGCCCGGAAGCTTTCTTT
size: many
V: TRBV6-5
D: NA
J: TRBJ1-1
length: 16

CDR3: CASSLEVLSADTQYF
DNA: TGTGCCAGCAGTTTAGAGGTCCTGTCCGCAGATACGCAGTATTTT
size: many
V: TRBV12-3/TRBV12-4
D: NA
J: TRBJ2-3
length: 15

CDR3: CASGLVTAVSTGELFF
DNA: TGTGCTAGTGGTTTGGTCACGGCAGTCAGCACCGGGGAGCTGTTTTTT
size: many
V: TRBV12-5
D: NA
J: TRBJ2-2
length: 16

CDR3: CASSLAARTEAFF
DNA: TGTGCCAGCAGTTTGGCCGCTCGCACTGAAGCTTTCTTT
size: many
V: TRBV12-3/TRBV12-4
D: NA
J: TRBJ1-1
length: 13

CDR3: CSGGQAPYEQYF
DNA: TGCAGCGGGGGACAGGCACCCTACGAGCAGTACTTC
size: many
V: TRBV29-1
D: TRBD1
J: TRBJ2-7
length: 12

CDR3: CASSPPNARLTNEKLFF
DNA: TGTGCCAGCTCACCACCGAATGCAAGGCTAACTAATGAAAAACTGTTTTTT
size: NA
V: TRBV18
D: NA
J: TRBJ1-4
length: 17

CDR3: CASSLNREETQYF
DNA: TGTGCCAGCAGCTTAAACAGGGAAGAGACCCAGTACTTC
size: NA
V: TRBV7-2
D: NA
J: TRBJ2-5
length: 13

CDR3: CASSVGQGAGYGYTF
DNA: TGTGCCAGCAGCGTAGGACAGGGGGCAGGGTATGGCTACACCTTC
size: NA
V: TRBV9
D: TRBD1
J: TRBJ1-2
length: 15

CDR3: CASSPGLMNTEAFF
DNA: TGTGCCAGCAGCCCGGGACTGATGAACACTGAAGCTTTCTTT
size: many
V: TRBV5-6
D: NA
J: TRBJ1-1
length: 14

CDR3: CASSSDRAETQYF
DNA: TGTGCCAGCAGTTCGGACAGGGCAGAGACCCAGTACTTC
size: many
V: TRBV28
D: TRBD1
J: TRBJ2-5
length: 13

CDR3: CAISKAGNEKLFF
DNA: TGTGCCATCAGCAAGGCGGGCAATGAAAAACTGTTTTTT
size: many
V: TRBV10-3
D: NA
J: TRBJ1-4
length: 13

CDR3: CASSPKQGRSYEQYF
DNA: TGTGCCAGCAGCCCCAAACAGGGGCGCTCCTACGAGCAGTACTTC
size: few
V: TRBV3-1
D: TRBD1
J: TRBJ2-7
length: 15